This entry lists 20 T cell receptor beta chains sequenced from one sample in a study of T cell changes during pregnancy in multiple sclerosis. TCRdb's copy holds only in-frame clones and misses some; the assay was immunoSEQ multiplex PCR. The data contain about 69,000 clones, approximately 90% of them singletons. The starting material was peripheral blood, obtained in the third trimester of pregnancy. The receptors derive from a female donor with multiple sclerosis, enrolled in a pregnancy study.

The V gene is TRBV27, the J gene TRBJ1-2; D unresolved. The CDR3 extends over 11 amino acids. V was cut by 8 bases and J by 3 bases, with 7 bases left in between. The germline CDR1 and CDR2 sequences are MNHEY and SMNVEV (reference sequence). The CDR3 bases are TGTGCCAGCGGGCCCCACTATGGCTACACCTTC. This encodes CASGPHYGYTF.

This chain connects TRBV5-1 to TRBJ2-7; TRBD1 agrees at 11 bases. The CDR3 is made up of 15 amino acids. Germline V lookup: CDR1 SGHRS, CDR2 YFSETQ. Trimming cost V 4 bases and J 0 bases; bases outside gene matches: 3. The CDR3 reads CASSGGTGGSYEQYF. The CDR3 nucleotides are TGCGCCAGCAGCGGGGGGACAGGGGGCTCCTACGAGCAGTACTTC.

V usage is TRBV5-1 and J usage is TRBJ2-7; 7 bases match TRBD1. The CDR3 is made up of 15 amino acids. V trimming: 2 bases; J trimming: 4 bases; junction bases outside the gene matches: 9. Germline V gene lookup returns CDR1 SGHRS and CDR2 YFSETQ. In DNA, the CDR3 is TGCGCCAGCAGCTTTGGGCAGGGGGAAAAATACGAGCAGTACTTC. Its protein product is CASSFGQGEKYEQYF.

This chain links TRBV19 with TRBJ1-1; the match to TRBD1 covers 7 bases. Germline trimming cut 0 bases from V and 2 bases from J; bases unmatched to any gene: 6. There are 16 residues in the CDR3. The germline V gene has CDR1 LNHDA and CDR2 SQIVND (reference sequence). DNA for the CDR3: TGTGCCAGTAGTATAGACCGAGGGGGCCCAAACACTGAAGCTTTCTTT. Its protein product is CASSIDRGGPNTEAFF.

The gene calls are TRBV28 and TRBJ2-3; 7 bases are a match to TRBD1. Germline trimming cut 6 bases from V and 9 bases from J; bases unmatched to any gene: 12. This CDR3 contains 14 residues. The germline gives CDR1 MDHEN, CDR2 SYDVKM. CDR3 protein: CASRLQVTGITQYF. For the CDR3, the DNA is TGTGCCAGCAGGCTCCAGGTGACAGGGATCACGCAGTATTTT.

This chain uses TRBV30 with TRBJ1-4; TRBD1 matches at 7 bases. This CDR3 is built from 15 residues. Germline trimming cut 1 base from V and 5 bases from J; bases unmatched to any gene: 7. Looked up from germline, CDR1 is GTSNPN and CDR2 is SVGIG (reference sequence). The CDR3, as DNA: TGTGCCTGGAGTGCCCCGACAGGGTGGAATGAAAAACTGTTTTTT. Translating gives CAWSAPTGWNEKLFF.

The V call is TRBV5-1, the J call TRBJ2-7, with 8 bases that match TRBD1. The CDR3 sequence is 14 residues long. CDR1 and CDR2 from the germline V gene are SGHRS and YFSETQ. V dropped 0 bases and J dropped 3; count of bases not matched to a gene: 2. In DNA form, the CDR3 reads TGCGCCAGCAGCTTGGGCGGACAGGGCTACGAGCAGTACTTC. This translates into CASSLGGQGYEQYF.

CDR3 region: CASSLRPSYNEQFF. The CDR3 DNA is TGCGCCAGCAGCCTCCGTCCTAGCTACAATGAGCAGTTCTTC. This chain links TRBV5-1 with TRBJ2-1; the D is unclear. Germline-derived CDR1 and CDR2 are SGHRS and YFSETQ. This CDR3 is built from 14 residues. V was cut by 4 bases and J by 3 bases, with 11 bases left in between.

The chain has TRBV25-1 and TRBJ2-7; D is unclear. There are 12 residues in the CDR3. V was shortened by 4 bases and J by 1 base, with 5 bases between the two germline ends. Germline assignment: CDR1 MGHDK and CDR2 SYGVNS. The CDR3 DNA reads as TGTGCCAGCAGTGGGCAGTCCTACGAGCAGTACTTC. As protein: CASSGQSYEQYF.

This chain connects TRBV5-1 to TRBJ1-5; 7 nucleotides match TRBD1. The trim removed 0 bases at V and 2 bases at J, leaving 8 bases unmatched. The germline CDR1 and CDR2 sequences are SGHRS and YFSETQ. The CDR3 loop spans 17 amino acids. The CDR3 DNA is TGCGCCAGCAGCTTGGCCAGGGGGATATATCGCAATCAGCCCCAGCATTTT. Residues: CASSLARGIYRNQPQHF.

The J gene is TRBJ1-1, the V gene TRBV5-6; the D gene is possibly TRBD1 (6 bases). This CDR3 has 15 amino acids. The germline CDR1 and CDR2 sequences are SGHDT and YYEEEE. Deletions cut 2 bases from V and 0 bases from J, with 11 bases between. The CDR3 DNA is TGTGCCAGCAGCTTTGACCCAGGGGTGAACACTGAAGCTTTCTTT. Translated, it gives CASSFDPGVNTEAFF. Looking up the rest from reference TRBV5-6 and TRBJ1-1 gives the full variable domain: DAGVTQSPTHLIKTRGQQVTLRCSPKSGHDTVSWYQQALGQGPQFIFQYYEEEERQRGNFPDRFSGHQFPNYSSELNVNALLLGDSALYLCASSFDPGVNTEAFFGQGTRLTVV.

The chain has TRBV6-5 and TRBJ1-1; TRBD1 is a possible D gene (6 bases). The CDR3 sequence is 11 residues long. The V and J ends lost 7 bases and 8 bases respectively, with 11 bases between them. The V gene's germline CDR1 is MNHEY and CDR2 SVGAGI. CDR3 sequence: CASTATGEAFF. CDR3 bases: TGTGCCAGCACTGCTACAGGGGAAGCTTTCTTT.

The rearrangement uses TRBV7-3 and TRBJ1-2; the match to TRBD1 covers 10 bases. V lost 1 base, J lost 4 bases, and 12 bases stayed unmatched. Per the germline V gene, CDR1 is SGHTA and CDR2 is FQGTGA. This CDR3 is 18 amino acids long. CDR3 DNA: TGTGCCAGCAGCTTAAACGAGGGGGACAGGGGCTGGGGCTATGGCTACACCTTC. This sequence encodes CASSLNEGDRGWGYGYTF.

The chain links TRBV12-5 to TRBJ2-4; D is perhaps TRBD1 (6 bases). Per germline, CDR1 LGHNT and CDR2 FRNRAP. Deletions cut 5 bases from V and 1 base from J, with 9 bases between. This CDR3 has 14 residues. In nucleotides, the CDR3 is TGTGCTAGTGGTAAGGGGGTCGCCAAAAACATTCAGTACTTC. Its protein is CASGKGVAKNIQYF.

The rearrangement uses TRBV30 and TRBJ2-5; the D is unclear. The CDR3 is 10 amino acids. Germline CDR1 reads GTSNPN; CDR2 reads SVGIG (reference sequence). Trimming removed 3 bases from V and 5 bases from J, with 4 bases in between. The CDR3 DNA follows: TGTGCCTGGAGCGAGGAGACCCAGTACTTC. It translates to CAWSEETQYF.

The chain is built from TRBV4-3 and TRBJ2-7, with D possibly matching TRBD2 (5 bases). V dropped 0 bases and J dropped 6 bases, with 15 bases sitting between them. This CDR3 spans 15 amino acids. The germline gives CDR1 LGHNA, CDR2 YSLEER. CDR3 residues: CASSQDGGRGSEQYF. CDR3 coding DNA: TGCGCCAGCAGCCAAGACGGTGGGAGAGGGAGCGAGCAGTACTTC.

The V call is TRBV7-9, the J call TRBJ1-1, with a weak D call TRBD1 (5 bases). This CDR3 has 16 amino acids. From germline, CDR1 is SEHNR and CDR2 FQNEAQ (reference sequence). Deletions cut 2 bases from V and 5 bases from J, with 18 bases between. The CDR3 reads CASSLKAGPRETEAFF. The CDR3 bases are TGTGCCAGCAGCTTAAAGGCAGGGCCAAGAGAAACTGAAGCTTTCTTT.

The CDR3 spells CASSLAGGGATLSYNEQFF. CDR3 coding DNA: TGTGCCAGCAGCTTAGCGGGCGGGGGGGCCACACTTTCCTACAATGAGCAGTTCTTC. The chain employs TRBV7-6 and TRBJ2-1; TRBD2 aligns across 9 bases. With V trimmed by 0 bases and J by 1 base, 10 bases remained unmatched. Germline CDR1 is SGHVS and CDR2 is FNYEAQ. This CDR3 is 19 amino acids long.

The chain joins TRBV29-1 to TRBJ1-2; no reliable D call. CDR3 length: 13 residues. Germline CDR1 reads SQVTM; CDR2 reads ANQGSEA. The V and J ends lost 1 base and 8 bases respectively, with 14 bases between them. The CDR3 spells CSVEGSVWSGYTF. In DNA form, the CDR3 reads TGCAGCGTTGAAGGGTCGGTGTGGAGCGGCTACACCTTC.

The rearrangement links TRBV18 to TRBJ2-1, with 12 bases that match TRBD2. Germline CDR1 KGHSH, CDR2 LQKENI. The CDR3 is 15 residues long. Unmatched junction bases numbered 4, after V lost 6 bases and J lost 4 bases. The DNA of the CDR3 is TGTGCCAGCTCCCTACTAGCGGGGGGATACAATGAGCAGTTCTTC. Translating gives CASSLLAGGYNEQFF.